Given below is one T cell receptor beta chain in context. What it recognizes is unknown. The data were obtained in a study of cytotoxic CD8 clonotypes in ibrutinib-treated CLL. TCRdb's copy holds only in-frame clones and misses some; the assay was immunoSEQ multiplex PCR. Here the sample spans under 300,000 clones, 70% being singletons. Study results and caveats: Clonality went up at ibrutinib response and then declined back toward baseline at progression. The study found baseline clonality above age-matched healthy donors, tracking circulating CD8+ T-cell counts. Public clonotypes occurred uncommonly; on treatment, they contracted or remained stable.

The receptor was isolated from a human donor with chronic lymphocytic leukemia. The sequences come from PBMCs, collected after 24 months of ibrutinib treatment.

CDR3 DNA: TGTGCCAGCAGCCGCGCAGGCTACCAAGAGACCCAGTACTTC. Its translation: CASSRAGYQETQYF. The chain employs TRBV11-1 and TRBJ2-5; D gene unclear. The germline V gene encodes CDR1 SGHAT and CDR2 FQDESV (reference sequence). The CDR3 sequence is 14 residues long. V lost 5 bases, J lost 0 bases, and 10 bases lay in between.